This T cell receptor (beta chain) came from a study of T cell repertoires and HLA-DP antigens (dated by TCRdb to the late 2010s). Study-level background: The study used an in vitro model of CD4+ T cell alloreactivity in which transduced HeLa cells presented allogeneic HLA-DP. One alloantigen differed from self by one peptide-binding groove amino acid, whereas the other differed by ten, modelling structurally similar versus dissimilar alloantigens. The three donors were two male and one female, with ages ranging from the 18-to-29 to the 60-to-69 age band. On average, around 220 ng of DNA went in for sorted CD137+CD4+ samples, versus 950 to 1,500 ng for pre-culture CD4+ samples.

On this clone itself: Its antigen has not been determined. Base qualities were left out, and no much larger clone turns up one base away.

What the authors observed across the whole study: Similar clonality (around 0.41) was observed for sorted CD137+ cells against both alloantigens, and this clonality was much higher than that observed in pre-culture samples (around 0.04). Naive and memory CD4+ repertoires were not analysed separately. Clones undetected before culture had an average cumulative frequency of about 35% against one allele and around 48% against the other. Limitations included only three donors, a non-physiological HeLa antigen-presenting system, and the use of total CD4+ responder cells.

TCRB CDR3 regions were amplified with the immunoSEQ multiplex PCR using forward primers for 54 TRBV segments and reverse primers for 13 TRBJ segments. For pre-culture CD4+ samples, sequencing was done at deep resolution with a target of about 220,000 T cell genomes. Amplicons were sequenced on an Illumina HiSeq System, producing 87 bp reads covering the CDR3. In the paper's pipeline: PCR and sequencing errors in the reads were corrected, and alignment to IMGT reference sequences was used to define CDR3 regions. Synthetic template pools were used to estimate template counts and unique rearrangement counts. Clonality was calculated as 1 minus Pielou's evenness. The Daley-Smith estimator was used to estimate richness. Repertoire overlap was measured with Morisita's index. A clone counted as low-abundance if it appeared in cultured samples but went undetected in the pre-culture repertoire of the same donor. TCRdb took this table from immuneACCESS and kept in-frame rearrangements with V and J called. Such tables lack part of the clones; where checked against another copy, unresolved V genes explain under half of the gap, and the rest is unexplained. V, J and clone size derive from that table, while D and trimming were established from the DNA sequence. The sample includes around 100,000 clones, with about 91% observed a single time. The top ten clones comprise approximately 0.25% of the sample.

Magnetic bead negative selection was used to isolate untouched CD4+ T cells from Ficoll-separated PBMC, with purity averaging about 98%. Untouched CD4+ T cells were isolated from Ficoll-separated PBMC with magnetic beads, reaching approximately 98% purity with negligible CD8+ contamination. Peripheral blood mononuclear cells were supplied by the buffy coats of a few healthy blood donors, who served as the study donors. All three donors were CMV seronegative. The DNeasy Blood & Tissue Kit was used for extraction of genomic DNA. Genomic DNA from sorted CD137+CD4+ cells and from pre-culture CD4+ baseline samples of each subject was subjected to TCRB sequencing. CDR1 and CDR2 are drawn from the germline V gene: SGHTA, FQGNSA. Trimmed from V: 5 bases; trimmed from J: 1 base; junction bases lacking a gene match: 6. The CDR3 runs 15 amino acids, cysteine and phenylalanine included. Here the CDR3 DNA is all that survives: 45 bases in frame from base 1.

Sequenced: CD4+ T cells from PBMCs. The rearranged segments are TRBV7-2 and TRBJ2-3, with TRBD2 identical over 7 junction bases. The receptor was derived from a woman younger than 30 in good health and CMV-seronegative. The CDR3 here reads CASSQGTIRTDTQYF. The DNA sequence is given as TGTGCCAGCAGCCAAGGGACTATCCGCACAGATACGCAGTATTTT.